This note documents a single T cell receptor (beta chain) sequence. Its specificity is not known. The sample originates from a study of a mutant IDH1 vaccine in newly diagnosed glioma. Study overall: Mean patient age was around 40 years; around 60% were male and approximately 38% female. Points from the study as a whole: Overall, approximately 93% of patients had vaccine-induced immune responses.

Time point defined: baseline, week 1 (first vaccination visit). Regarding treatment: pre-vaccination baseline after standard-of-care therapy. Here immunoSEQ multiplex PCR was the method, and the copy in TCRdb shows in-frame clones only, minus some. The sample yields 80,000 to 100,000 clones, about four fifths seen once. Germline CDR1 reads MNHNY; CDR2 reads SVGAGI (reference sequence). The CDR3 runs 14 residues. J was trimmed by 6 bases and V by 5 bases; bases with no gene match: 7. This receptor was obtained from a man in his forties or fifties with glioma. The starting material was PBMCs, obtained from a glioma patient treated with radiotherapy, temozolomide or both. The genes are TRBV6-6 and TRBJ1-5; TRBD1 matches at 7 bases. Here the CDR3 DNA reads TGTGCCAGCAGTAACAACAGGGGAGGTCAGCCCCAGCATTTT. It specifies CASSNNRGGQPQHF.